This T cell receptor beta chain was identified in a study of human T cells and chemical hapten exposure. Study results and limitations: TCRs whose frequency exceeded 1 in 1000 remained the same following DPC sensitization.

As for this clonotype: As yet, its antigen is unknown.

Germline V gene sequence: CDR1 MNHEY, CDR2 SVGAGI. After removal of 4 bases from V and 11 bases from J, the junction contained 13 bases not matched to a gene. The CDR3 is 16 residues long. The template was total RNA from unfractionated whole blood. Original handling: The median was 95,638 TCRs per sample, ranging about 20,000 to 690,600. Via MiXCR, TCRdb re-called the 5' RACE reads, giving one row per CDR3 protein. The V and J calls here are based on TCRdb, not the publication. The sample carries 65,000 to 90,000 distinct CDR3 sequences, around 15% recorded once. This sequence was found in a female donor in good health. V and J are TRBV6-5 and TRBJ2-3, with 12 bases aligning to TRBD2. The CDR3 bases are TGTGCCAGCAGTTCCCAGACTAGCGGGAGCCCTCTTATGCAGTATTTT. This gives the protein CASSSQTSGSPLMQYF.